This passage covers 19 T cell receptor beta chains from one sample sequenced in a study of shared clonotypes between healthy human individuals. Some clones are missing from TCRdb's copy, which holds only in-frame ones; the method was immunoSEQ multiplex PCR. This sample has more than 2,000,000 clones; over 85% occur once, and the top ten carry around 0.4%. The specimen was naive CD4+ T cells from PBMCs. The sample's subset: CD45RA+ positively selected. The receptors originated from a young man in good health. Some clones in this sample may be carry-over from other donors' samples.

As to this clone: Other DNA sequences within the sample encode an identical CDR3. This chain's CDR3 is CASSPQGADQPQHF. DNA for the CDR3: TGTGCCAGCTCACCTCAGGGGGCTGATCAGCCCCAGCATTTT. V usage is TRBV18 and J usage is TRBJ1-5; TRBD1 aligns across 8 bases. V shed 3 bases and J 5 bases; nucleotides not matched to a gene: 3. This CDR3 has 14 amino acids. The germline V gene has CDR1 KGHSH and CDR2 LQKENI.

The chain carries TRBV5-1 and TRBJ2-7; TRBD2 matches 9 bases. In germline, CDR1 is SGHRS, CDR2 YFSETQ. V trimming: 4 bases; J trimming: 0 bases; junction bases outside the gene matches: 8. The CDR3 is 16 amino acids. In nucleotides, the CDR3 is TGCGCCAGCAGCAGAACTAGCGGGCTTAGCTCCTACGAGCAGTACTTC. It yields the protein CASSRTSGLSSYEQYF. Based on the CDR3 plus reference TRBV5-1 and TRBJ2-7, the full variable domain is KAGVTQTPRYLIKTRGQQVTLSCSPISGHRSVSWYQQTPGQGLQFLFEYFSETQRNKGNFPGRFSGRQFSNSRSEMNVSTLELGDSALYLCASSRTSGLSSYEQYFGPGTRLTVT.

The chain combines TRBV11-2 with TRBJ2-7; 9 bases fit TRBD1. The CDR3 loop spans 12 amino acids. Germline V gene data show CDR1 as SGHAT and CDR2 as FQNNGV. Germline trimming cut 6 bases from V and 5 bases from J; bases unmatched to any gene: 2. The CDR3 reads CASRWTGDEQYF. Here the CDR3 DNA reads TGTGCCAGCAGATGGACAGGGGACGAGCAGTACTTC.

The chain is built from TRBV5-1 and TRBJ2-5, with TRBD2 matching 8 bases. The CDR3 consists of 14 residues. Germline lookup yields CDR1 SGHRS and CDR2 YFSETQ. Unmatched junction bases numbered 5, after V lost 6 bases and J lost 1 base. The CDR3: CASTVGGAQETQYF. The DNA of the CDR3 is TGCGCCAGCACCGTCGGGGGGGCCCAAGAGACCCAGTACTTC.

The chain uses TRBV6-1 and TRBJ1-2, with a weak D call TRBD1 (5 bases). V gave up 7 bases and J gave up 11 bases, with 23 bases separating them. This CDR3 has 14 amino acids. Germline V gene data show CDR1 as MNHNS and CDR2 as SASEGT. The CDR3 reads CASTRDGDGLGYTF. The CDR3, as DNA: TGTGCCAGCACCAGGGACGGAGACGGCTTGGGGTACACCTTC.

The V gene is TRBV9, the J gene TRBJ2-2, with D perhaps matching TRBD2 (5 bases). V lost 0 bases, J lost 5 bases, and 17 bases lay in between. Germline lookup yields CDR1 SGDLS and CDR2 YYNGEE. The CDR3 sequence is 17 residues long. This CDR3 is CASSVVGLARGTGELFF. The CDR3 DNA sequence: TGTGCCAGCAGCGTAGTCGGGCTAGCCCGGGGAACCGGGGAGCTGTTTTTT.

The V and J genes are TRBV2 and TRBJ2-5, with D perhaps matching TRBD2 (6 bases). Germline assignment: CDR1 SNHLY and CDR2 FYNNEI. The CDR3 contains 15 residues. Trimming took off 2 bases at V and 1 base at J, with 11 bases between the two ends. In DNA form, the CDR3 reads TGTGCCAGCAGTGAAAATCGGGGAGGCCAAGAGACCCAGTACTTC. It specifies CASSENRGGQETQYF.

V gene TRBV5-1 combines with J gene TRBJ2-7; D may be TRBD1 or TRBD2 (5 bases each). The CDR3 length is 15 residues. Trimming left V 3 bases short and J 2 bases short, with 15 bases between. CDR1 is SGHRS and CDR2 is YFSETQ in the germline V gene. The CDR3 here is CASSWDGTPAYEQYF. The CDR3 DNA is TGCGCCAGCAGCTGGGACGGGACCCCCGCCTACGAGCAGTACTTC.

This clone was counted a few times. Other DNA sequences in the sample encode the same CDR3. CDR3 region: CASRRDRNTGELFF. The CDR3 DNA reads as TGTGCCAGCAGGCGGGACAGAAACACCGGGGAGCTGTTTTTT. This rearrangement joins TRBV2 to TRBJ2-2, with D possibly TRBD1 on 7 matching bases. The CDR3 covers 14 residues. CDR1 SNHLY and CDR2 FYNNEI come from the germline V gene. V was trimmed by 6 bases and J by 2 bases, leaving 10 bases between them.

The V and J genes are TRBV6-5 and TRBJ1-5, with D unclear. CDR3 length equals 15 residues. Germline V gene sequence: CDR1 MNHEY, CDR2 SVGAGI. V was clipped by 8 bases and J by 2 bases, with 16 bases between them. The CDR3, as DNA: TGTGCCAGCCACCCGGACGGACTCGGCAATCAGCCCCAGCATTTT. As protein: CASHPDGLGNQPQHF.

This chain joins TRBV5-1 and TRBJ2-3, with D tentatively TRBD2 (5 bases). The germline gives CDR1 SGHRS, CDR2 YFSETQ. V lost 3 bases and J lost 0, with 11 bases in between. The length of the CDR3 is 15 residues. The CDR3 DNA reads TGCGCCAGCAGCTCGGACGGGGTGAGCACAGATACGCAGTATTTT. This gives the protein CASSSDGVSTDTQYF.

On this clone: The sample has other DNA sequences that encode this CDR3 too. CDR3 loop: CASSVDGGQPQHF. In DNA, the CDR3 is TGTGCCAGCAGCGTAGACGGGGGGCAGCCCCAGCATTTT. The chain has TRBV9 and TRBJ1-5; a possible D gene is TRBD1 (5 bases). Germline CDR1 and CDR2: SGDLS and YYNGEE. The CDR3 has 13 amino acids. V was clipped by 0 bases and J by 7 bases, with 8 bases between them.

The rearrangement joins TRBV11-2 to TRBJ2-1, with D hard to call. CDR3 length: 14 residues. Germline V CDR1 and CDR2: SGHAT, FQNNGV. Trimming cost V 1 base and J 4 bases, with 8 bases left between them. The CDR3 here is CASSLVLVYNEQFF. The CDR3 DNA follows: TGTGCCAGCAGCTTAGTTCTAGTTTACAATGAGCAGTTCTTC.

The J gene is TRBJ2-5, the V gene TRBV28, with D maybe TRBD2 (6 bases). Per germline, CDR1 MDHEN and CDR2 SYDVKM. V lost 3 bases and J lost 4, with 18 bases in between. The length of the CDR3 is 16 residues. The chain's CDR3 is CASSFPGRNPGETQYF. CDR3 in DNA: TGTGCCAGCAGTTTTCCCGGGAGAAACCCGGGAGAGACCCAGTACTTC.

The chain joins TRBV20-1 to TRBJ1-1, with D maybe TRBD1 (6 bases). Germline loops: CDR1 DFQATT, CDR2 SNEGSKA (reference sequence). CDR3 length: 11 residues. The CDR3 is CRGGRGTEAFF. The CDR3 DNA is TGCAGAGGGGGGCGAGGCACTGAAGCTTTCTTT.

This clone appeared a few times. The chain couples TRBV7-9 to TRBJ1-2; D possibly corresponds to TRBD1 (5 bases). Trimming shortened V by 2 bases and J by 8 bases, and 15 bases separated the two germline ends. Germline assignment: CDR1 SEHNR and CDR2 FQNEAQ (reference sequence). This CDR3 contains 14 residues. The CDR3 DNA follows: TGTGCCAGCAGCTTATGGGGCCCGTCCGTCGGCTACACCTTC. Translated, it gives CASSLWGPSVGYTF.

The chain employs TRBV10-3 and TRBJ2-1; 13 positions agree with TRBD2. The CDR3 sequence is 16 residues long. Germline assignment: CDR1 ENHRY and CDR2 SYGVKD. V gave up 2 bases and J gave up 2 bases; unmatched junction bases: 0. CDR3 nucleotides: TGTGCCATCAGTGAGGGGACTAGCGGGGCCTACAATGAGCAGTTCTTC. Protein sequence: CAISEGTSGAYNEQFF.

The V call is TRBV30, the J call TRBJ2-1, with 9 bases identical to TRBD2. Germline V CDR1 and CDR2: GTSNPN, SVGIG (reference sequence). This CDR3 contains 12 residues. V shed 3 bases and J 10 bases; nucleotides not matched to a gene: 4. CDR3 in DNA: TGTGCCTGGAGACTAGCGGGTAACGAGCAGTTCTTC. This codes for CAWRLAGNEQFF.

This rearrangement joins TRBV5-1 to TRBJ2-2, with 8 bases identical to TRBD2. The CDR3 covers 14 residues. The V gene end was trimmed by 4 bases and the J gene end by 4 bases; junction bases not matched to a gene: 3. Germline V gives CDR1 SGHRS, CDR2 YFSETQ. The CDR3: CASSAGLGTGELFF. CDR3 coding DNA: TGCGCCAGCAGCGCGGGACTAGGCACCGGGGAGCTGTTTTTT.